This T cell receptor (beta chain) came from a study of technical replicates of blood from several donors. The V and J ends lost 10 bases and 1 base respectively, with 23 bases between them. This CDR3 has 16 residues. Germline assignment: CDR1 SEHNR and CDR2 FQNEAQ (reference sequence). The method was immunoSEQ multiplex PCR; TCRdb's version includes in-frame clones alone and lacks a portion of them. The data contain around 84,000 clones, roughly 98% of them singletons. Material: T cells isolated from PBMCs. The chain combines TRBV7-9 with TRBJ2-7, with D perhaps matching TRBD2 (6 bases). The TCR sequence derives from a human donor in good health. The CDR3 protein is CATRVSRTIGSYEQYF. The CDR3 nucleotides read TGTGCCACTAGGGTGTCCAGGACTATTGGATCCTACGAGCAGTACTTC.